This TCR beta chain was sequenced in a study of T-cell reconstitution after alpha-beta-depleted transplantation in children. Whole-study findings and limits: In some patients, recipient T cells and intrathymic progenitors surviving conditioning explained high day-60 diversity. When one year had passed after transplant, most T-cell counts and diversity came from newly produced T cells. Reportedly, alpha-beta T cells present about two months post-transplant originated from several hundred expanded clones of graft origin.

CDR1 is DFQATT, CDR2 SNEGSKA, per germline (reference sequence). CDR3 length equals 15 residues. Of note for this clonotype: Antigen unknown.

Unique molecular identifiers were incorporated during preparation of the TCRbeta library. TCRdb called the PCR reads again in MiXCR, with one record for every CDR3 protein. This sample has about 980,000 distinct CDR3 sequences, with roughly 29% found just once. The specimen comprised PBMCs, mostly from graft donor cells, sampled 360 days after TCRalphabeta/CD19-depleted stem cell transplant. The chain is built from TRBV20-1 and TRBJ2-7; 11 positions agree with TRBD2. The clonotype originates from a boy under two years old who had a stem cell transplant for SCID, so the T cells may come from the graft donor. CDR3 protein: CSIRTRLAGKYEQYF. The CDR3 region has the DNA TGCAGCATACGTACCAGACTAGCGGGGAAATACGAGCAGTACTTC.